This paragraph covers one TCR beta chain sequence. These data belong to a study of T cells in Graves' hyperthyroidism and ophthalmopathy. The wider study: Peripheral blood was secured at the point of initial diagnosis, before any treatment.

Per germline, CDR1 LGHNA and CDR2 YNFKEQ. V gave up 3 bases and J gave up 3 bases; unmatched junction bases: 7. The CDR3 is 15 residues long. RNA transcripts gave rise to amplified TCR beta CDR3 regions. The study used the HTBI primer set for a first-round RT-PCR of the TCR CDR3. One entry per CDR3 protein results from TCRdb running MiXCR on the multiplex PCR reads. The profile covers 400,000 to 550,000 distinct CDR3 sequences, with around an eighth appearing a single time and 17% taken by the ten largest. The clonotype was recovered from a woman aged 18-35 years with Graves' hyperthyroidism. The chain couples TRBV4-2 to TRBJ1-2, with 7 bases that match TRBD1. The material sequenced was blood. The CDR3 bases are TGTGCCAGCAGCCAGCCTGACAGGGTTTACTATGGCTACACCTTC. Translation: CASSQPDRVYYGYTF.